The 7 T cell receptor beta chains reported below all come from one sample, sequenced in a study of blood T cell repertoires in COVID-19. Clones were sequenced by immunoSEQ multiplex PCR, and TCRdb holds only the in-frame ones, with some missing. The sample shows 60,000 or so clones, more than 80% of them seen only once. The sample comprised peripheral blood. The receptors originated from a human donor with active COVID-19. The donor label of this sample is uncertain.

V and J are TRBV4-2 and TRBJ2-3; unclear D gene. In germline, CDR1 is LGHNA, CDR2 YNFKEQ. Trimming removed 0 bases from V and 4 bases from J, with 17 bases in between. The CDR3 runs 17 residues. The CDR3 sequence is CASSQDITTRYADTQYF. In DNA form, the CDR3 reads TGTGCCAGCAGCCAAGATATTACGACACGTTATGCAGATACGCAGTATTTT.

The rearrangement links TRBV7-2 to TRBJ2-1, with 8 positions matching TRBD1. V shed 7 bases and J 2 bases; nucleotides not matched to a gene: 10. This CDR3 comprises 16 residues. Germline CDR1 and CDR2: SGHTA and FQGNSA. The CDR3 loop reads CASNQPGQGAYNEQFF. CDR3 bases: TGTGCCAGCAACCAACCCGGACAGGGCGCCTACAATGAGCAGTTCTTC.

The gene calls are TRBV4-3 and TRBJ2-6, with D tentatively TRBD2 (6 bases). V was pared by 0 bases and J by 4 bases, with 10 bases between. The CDR3 spans 16 residues. Germline V gene data show CDR1 as LGHNA and CDR2 as YSLEER. The CDR3: CASSQEGTSGANVLTF. CDR3 nucleotide sequence: TGCGCCAGCAGCCAAGAAGGGACTTCGGGGGCCAACGTCCTGACTTTC.

This clone was detected only once. The rearrangement links TRBV3-1 (or the pseudogene TRBV3-2) to TRBJ2-7; 15 bases map to TRBD2. The ends lost 1 base at V and 7 bases at J; junction bases unmatched: 2. CDR3 length equals 15 residues. Germline loops: CDR1 LGHDT, CDR2 YNNKEL (reference sequence). The CDR3 spells CASSQGTSGRGEQYF. CDR3 in DNA: TGTGCCAGCAGCCAAGGGACTAGCGGGAGGGGAGAGCAGTACTTC.

The rearrangement joins TRBV2 to TRBJ2-5, with 7 bases aligning to TRBD1. V lost 3 bases to trimming and J lost 4 bases; unmatched junction nucleotides: 5. Germline V gene data show CDR1 as SNHLY and CDR2 as FYNNEI. The CDR3 is 14 amino acids. The CDR3 region has the DNA TGTGCCAGCAGTGAGGCAGAGGGGGCAGAGACCCAGTACTTC. Protein: CASSEAEGAETQYF.

This sequence joins TRBV18 and TRBJ2-7; no reliable D call. The CDR3 extends over 14 amino acids. CDR1 and CDR2 (germline): KGHSH, LQKENI. V gave up 6 bases and J gave up 0 bases, with 12 bases separating them. CDR3 amino acids: CASSPGVPSYEQYF. CDR3 sequence (DNA): TGTGCCAGCTCCCCTGGAGTTCCCTCCTACGAGCAGTACTTC.

The chain links TRBV7-9 to TRBJ1-1; the D is unclear. V lost 0 bases and J lost 1, with 9 bases in between. The CDR3 covers 15 residues. Germline V lookup: CDR1 SEHNR, CDR2 FQNEAQ (reference sequence). The CDR3 spells CASSLARRRNTEAFF. Here the CDR3 DNA reads TGTGCCAGCAGCTTAGCTAGGCGGAGGAACACTGAAGCTTTCTTT.